The entry below describes one T cell receptor beta chain. This clonotype was seen a few times. Its antigen has not been determined. Per-base quality was not reported, and no clone a single base away is much larger than it. The sample is drawn from a study of low-dose radiotherapy and immunotherapy resistance in tumors (dated 2022 in TCRdb). In terms of the full investigation: Cohort 1 received 0.5 Gy per fraction every 2 weeks, with a prescribed total PTV dose of 6.5 Gy. Every two weeks, patients got intravenous cyclophosphamide at 200 mg/m2, given one day ahead of each radiation and immunotherapy administration. No randomization into treatment groups was done for the people taking part in the trial. In Cohort 2, 1 Gy per fraction was delivered every two weeks, for a total of 13 Gy over 26 weeks. Nivolumab and ipilimumab were both given intravenously, with nivolumab at a 240 mg flat dose every two weeks and ipilimumab at 1 mg/kg every six weeks. Patients took aspirin 300 mg orally once daily for four cycles, starting on cycle 1 day 1. Eight patients were included in the translational analysis: three from the first dose cohort and the first five from the second dose cohort.

Sequenced on an Illumina HiSeq 2500. Superscript III and a set of TRAV- and TRBV-specific primers were used to synthesize first-strand cDNA, so that both TCRalpha and TCRbeta chains were covered. TCRs were amplified with Phusion for around 18 PCR cycles using a constant-region primer together with the adapter attached to the V primers. Isolated mRNA was amplified with the MessageAmp II aRNA Amplification Kit, using a 16-hour in vitro transcription at 37°C. The Dynabeads mRNA DIRECT Purification Kit was used to isolate the mRNA for TCR sequencing. Indexed Illumina adapters were added in a second Phusion PCR of about 26 cycles, and the PCR products were purified with AMPure XP beads. Per the authors' processing: Using custom Perl scripts, TCR sequences that encoded the same protein were pooled, out-of-frame sequences were dropped, and the abundance of each clonotype was calculated. Any TCR sequence backed by just one read was left out of the analysis. The metrics used to describe the repertoires included Shannon entropy, Gini index, clonality, richness, and the frequency of TCRs shared between repertoires. Using fastp trimming at Q25 and MiXCR clonotype assembly, TCRdb reanalyzed the public sequencing data and kept in-frame beta chains. A single entry per CDR3 protein holds the most common genes and DNA from its merged rows. TCRdb's processing, not the study's, gives the V and J calls here. The sample table records more than 50,000 distinct CDR3 sequences; approximately 22% of these occur just once. Approximately 6.7% of the sample is taken by the ten largest.

Read against the paper, the sample's time point label means: after trial treatment. This specimen's treatment or condition label, interpreted: LDRT plus nivolumab, ipilimumab, low-dose cyclophosphamide and aspirin (RACIN trial). The donors came from RACIN, which was a single-arm phase I dose-escalation trial that paired nivolumab and ipilimumab with aspirin, low-dose cyclophosphamide and low-dose radiotherapy. Eligible patients had advanced, TIL-negative solid tumors. V drops 1 base and J drops 4 bases, leaving 7 bases in between. The CDR3 spans 13 residues, from the cysteine through the phenylalanine. Kept here is only the CDR3 DNA, which spans 39 bases and is read in frame from base 1. Based on the germline V gene, the CDR1 and CDR2 sequences are LGHNT and FRNRAP.

The sequencing here drew on PBMCs, taken after low-dose radiotherapy plus immunotherapy. This clonotype originated in a male donor with prostate cancer. The V gene is TRBV12-5 and the J gene is TRBJ1-2, with TRBD1 perhaps the D gene, on 5 matching bases. CDR3 sequence: CASGLGQRYGYTF. The nucleotide sequence reads as follows: TGTGCTAGTGGTTTGGGACAGCGCTATGGCTACACCTTC. Supplemented by the reference TRBV12-5 and TRBJ1-2 proteins around the CDR3, the complete variable domain is DARVTQTPRHKVTEMGQEVTMRCQPILGHNTVFWYRQTMMQGLELLAYFRNRAPLDDSGMPKDRFSAEMPDATLATLKIQPSEPRDSAVYFCASGLGQRYGYTFGSGTRLTVV.